The T cell receptor beta chain under discussion was sequenced for a study of T-cell reconstitution after alpha-beta-depleted transplantation in children. Construction of the TCRbeta library involved unique molecular identifiers. TCRdb independently ran MiXCR on the PCR reads; one entry per CDR3 protein. In the table there are 450,000 to 600,000 distinct CDR3 sequences, 32% of which are singletons. The germline V gene has CDR1 SGHRS and CDR2 YFSETQ. Trimming cost V 0 bases and J 1 base, with 10 bases left between them. The CDR3 runs to 15 residues. The rearrangement links TRBV5-1 to TRBJ1-1; D is uncertain. This receptor was taken from a human donor who donated a stem cell graft to a child with aplastic anemia. The material was PBMCs from the stem cell graft donor, obtained from the stem cell graft. The CDR3 reads CASSLGSNTNTEAFF. Written as DNA, the CDR3 is TGCGCCAGCAGCTTGGGCTCTAATACGAACACTGAAGCTTTCTTT.